Below are 10 T cell receptor beta chains sequenced from a single sample in a study of shared clonotypes between healthy human individuals. The table came from immunoSEQ multiplex PCR; TCRdb's copy has only in-frame clones and leaves some out. This sample has 2 million to 2.5 million clones, with approximately 95% found just once. The sample comprised naive CD4+ T cells sorted from blood. The subset was: CD45RA+ positively selected. The receptors were gathered from a man younger than 35 in good health.

J is TRBJ2-7 and V is TRBV5-6; no clear D gene. The CDR3 runs 15 residues. V was shortened by 0 bases and J by 6 bases, with 16 bases between the two germline ends. Germline lookup yields CDR1 SGHDT and CDR2 YYEEEE. The CDR3 region is CASSLGGRFSAEQYF. CDR3 DNA: TGTGCCAGCAGCTTGGGAGGACGGTTTTCCGCCGAGCAGTACTTC. The full variable domain, its missing parts supplied by reference TRBV5-6 and TRBJ2-7, is DAGVTQSPTHLIKTRGQQVTLRCSPKSGHDTVSWYQQALGQGPQFIFQYYEEEERQRGNFPDRFSGHQFPNYSSELNVNALLLGDSALYLCASSLGGRFSAEQYFGPGTRLTVT.

V is TRBV4-3 and J is TRBJ1-4, with 7 bases aligning to TRBD1. In germline, CDR1 is LGHNA, CDR2 YSLEER. V was pared by 4 bases and J by 5 bases, with 7 bases of the junction left unmatched. There are 15 residues in the CDR3. CDR3 DNA: TGCGCCAGCAGCCGAGAGACAGGGCGAAATGAAAAACTGTTTTTT. This sequence encodes CASSRETGRNEKLFF.

The chain combines TRBV19 with TRBJ2-7; D remains unclear. This CDR3 comprises 15 residues. The germline V and J ends were trimmed by 6 bases and 0 bases, with 15 bases remaining between them. Germline V gene lookup returns CDR1 LNHDA and CDR2 SQIVND (reference sequence). The chain's CDR3 is CASRPKAGNSYEQYF. CDR3 nucleotides: TGTGCCAGTAGACCCAAGGCTGGGAACTCCTACGAGCAGTACTTC.

V gene TRBV5-1 combines with J gene TRBJ2-7; 7 bases align to TRBD1. Germline CDR1 and CDR2: SGHRS and YFSETQ. J was trimmed by 4 bases and V by 0 bases; bases with no gene match: 13. There are 17 residues in the CDR3. The chain's CDR3 is CASSLGLWGQIPYEQYF. CDR3 nucleotide sequence: TGCGCCAGCAGCTTGGGGCTTTGGGGACAGATACCTTACGAGCAGTACTTC.

DNA for the CDR3: TGTGCCAGCAGTGAAACGGGTTTCATGGGACAGGGGGACTATGGCTACACCTTC. Its translation: CASSETGFMGQGDYGYTF. This rearrangement joins TRBV2 to TRBJ1-2, with 11 bases aligning to TRBD1. This CDR3 is 18 amino acids long. V shed 2 bases, J shed 3 bases, and the junction held 11 bases outside the gene matches. CDR1 and CDR2 from the germline V gene are SNHLY and FYNNEI.

V gene TRBV7-9 combines with J gene TRBJ1-6; D perhaps matches TRBD1 (6 bases). CDR1 is SEHNR and CDR2 is FQNEAQ in the germline V gene (reference sequence). V lost 6 bases and J lost 0, with 12 bases in between. The CDR3 sequence is 16 residues long. The chain's CDR3 is CASRRDTSSYNSPLHF. The CDR3 region has the DNA TGTGCCAGCAGAAGGGACACCAGCTCCTATAATTCACCCCTCCACTTT.

The chain uses TRBV10-3 and TRBJ1-2, with 7 bases that match TRBD1. The J segment lost 3 bases and the V segment lost 0 bases, leaving 10 bases of the junction unmatched. The CDR3 is 17 amino acids. The V gene's germline CDR1 is ENHRY and CDR2 SYGVKD. The CDR3 DNA follows: TGTGCCATCAGTGAGTCGAAGCCCGGGACAGTTGACTATGGCTACACCTTC. Translating gives CAISESKPGTVDYGYTF.

V usage is TRBV4-3 and J usage is TRBJ1-3, with TRBD1 as a possible D gene (5 bases). This CDR3 region has 14 residues. V lost 4 bases, J lost 0 bases, and 7 bases lay in between. Germline values: CDR1 LGHNA, CDR2 YSLEER. The CDR3 nucleotides read TGCGCCAGCAGCCCGACAGCCTCTGGAAACACCATATATTTT. Translated, it gives CASSPTASGNTIYF.

V gene TRBV5-1 combines with J gene TRBJ2-5, with TRBD2 identical over 8 bases. The V gene end was trimmed by 6 bases and the J gene end by 4 bases; junction bases not matched to a gene: 8. Germline values: CDR1 SGHRS, CDR2 YFSETQ. This CDR3 contains 14 residues. CDR3 sequence: CASTLGGAPETQYF. CDR3 DNA sequence: TGCGCCAGCACCCTCGGGGGGGCCCCAGAGACCCAGTACTTC.

The DNA of the CDR3 is TGTGCCTGGAGTCTGGGACTAGCGGGCTACGAGCAGTACTTC. The encoded protein is CAWSLGLAGYEQYF. The V gene is TRBV30, the J gene TRBJ2-7; 12 bases are shared with TRBD2. V trimming: 2 bases; J trimming: 3 bases; junction bases outside the gene matches: 2. The CDR3 contains 14 residues. CDR1 and CDR2 from the germline V gene are GTSNPN and SVGIG (reference sequence).